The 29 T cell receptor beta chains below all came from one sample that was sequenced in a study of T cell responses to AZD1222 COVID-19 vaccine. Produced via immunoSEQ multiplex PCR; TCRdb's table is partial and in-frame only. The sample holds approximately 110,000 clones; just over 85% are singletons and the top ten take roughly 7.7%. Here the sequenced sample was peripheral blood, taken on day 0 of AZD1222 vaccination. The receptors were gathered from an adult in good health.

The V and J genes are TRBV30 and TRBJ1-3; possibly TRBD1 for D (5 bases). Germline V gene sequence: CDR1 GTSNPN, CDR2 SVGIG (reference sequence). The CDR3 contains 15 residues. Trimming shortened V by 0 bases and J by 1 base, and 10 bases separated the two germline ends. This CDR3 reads CAWSVLAGSGNTIYF. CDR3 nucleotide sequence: TGTGCCTGGAGTGTATTAGCAGGGTCTGGAAACACCATATATTTT.

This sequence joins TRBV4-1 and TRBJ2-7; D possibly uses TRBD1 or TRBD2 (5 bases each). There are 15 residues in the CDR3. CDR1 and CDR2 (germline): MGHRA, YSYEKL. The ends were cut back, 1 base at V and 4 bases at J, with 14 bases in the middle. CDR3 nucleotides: TGCGCCAGCAGCCAAGCCCCGGGGACGATTTACGAGCAGTACTTC. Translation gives CASSQAPGTIYEQYF.

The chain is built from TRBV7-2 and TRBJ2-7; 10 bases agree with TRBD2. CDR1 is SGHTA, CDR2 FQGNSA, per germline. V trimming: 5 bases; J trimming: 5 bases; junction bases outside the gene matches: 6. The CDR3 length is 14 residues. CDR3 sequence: CASSTASGRNEQYF. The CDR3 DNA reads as TGTGCCAGCAGCACGGCTAGCGGGAGAAACGAGCAGTACTTC.

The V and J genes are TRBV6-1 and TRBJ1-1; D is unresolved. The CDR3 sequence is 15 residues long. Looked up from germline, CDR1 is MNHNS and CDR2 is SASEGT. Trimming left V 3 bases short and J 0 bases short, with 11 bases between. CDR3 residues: CASSEFQQMNTEAFF. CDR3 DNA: TGTGCCAGCAGTGAGTTTCAGCAAATGAACACTGAAGCTTTCTTT.

The CDR3, as DNA: TGCGCCAGCAGCTTCAGCACTAGCACCGGGGAGCTGTTTTTT. This encodes CASSFSTSTGELFF. V gene TRBV5-1 combines with J gene TRBJ2-2; weak D call: TRBD2 (5 bases). Looked up from germline, CDR1 is SGHRS and CDR2 is YFSETQ. V was pared by 2 bases and J by 4 bases, with 9 bases between. This CDR3 is 14 amino acids long.

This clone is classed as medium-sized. The CDR3 nucleotides read TGCAGCGTCACCAGAGTCCAGGAGCAGTTCTTC. Amino acid sequence: CSVTRVQEQFF. The chain links TRBV29-1 to TRBJ2-1, with D hard to call. Germline CDR1 reads SQVTM; CDR2 reads ANQGSEA. Trimming removed 6 bases from V and 10 bases from J, with 13 bases in between. CDR3 length: 11 residues.

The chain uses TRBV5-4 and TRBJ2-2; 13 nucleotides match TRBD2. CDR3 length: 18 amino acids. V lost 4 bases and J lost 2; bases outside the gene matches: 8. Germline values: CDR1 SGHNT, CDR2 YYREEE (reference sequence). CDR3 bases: TGTGCCAGCAGCCGTCCCGGGACTAGCGGGACCAACACCGGGGAGCTGTTTTTT. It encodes CASSRPGTSGTNTGELFF.

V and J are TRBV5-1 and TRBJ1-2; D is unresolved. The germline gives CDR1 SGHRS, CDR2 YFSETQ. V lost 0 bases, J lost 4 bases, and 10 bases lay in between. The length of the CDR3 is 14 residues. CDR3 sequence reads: CASSLDEGRYGYTF. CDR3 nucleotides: TGCGCCAGCAGCTTGGACGAAGGCCGCTATGGCTACACCTTC.

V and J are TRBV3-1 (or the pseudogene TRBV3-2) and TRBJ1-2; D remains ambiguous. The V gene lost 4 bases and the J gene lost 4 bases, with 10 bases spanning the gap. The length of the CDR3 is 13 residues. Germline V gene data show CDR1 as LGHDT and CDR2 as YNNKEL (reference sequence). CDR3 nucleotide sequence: TGTGCCAGCAGCCTTGAAGCGGGCTATGGCTACACCTTC. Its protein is CASSLEAGYGYTF.

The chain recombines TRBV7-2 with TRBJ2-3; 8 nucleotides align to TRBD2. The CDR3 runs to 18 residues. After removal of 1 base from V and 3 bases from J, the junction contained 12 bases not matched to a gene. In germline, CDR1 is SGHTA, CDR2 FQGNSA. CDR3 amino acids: CASSLVGSGAAVTDTQYF. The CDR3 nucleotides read TGTGCCAGCAGCTTAGTCGGTAGCGGGGCAGCGGTGACAGATACGCAGTATTTT.

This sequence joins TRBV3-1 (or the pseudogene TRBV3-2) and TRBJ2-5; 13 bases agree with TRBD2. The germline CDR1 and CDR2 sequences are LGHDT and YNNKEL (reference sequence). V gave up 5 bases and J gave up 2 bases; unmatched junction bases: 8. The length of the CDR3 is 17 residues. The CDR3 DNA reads TGTGCCAGCAGCATCGGACTAGCGGGAGTCGGGCAAGAGACCCAGTACTTC. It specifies CASSIGLAGVGQETQYF.

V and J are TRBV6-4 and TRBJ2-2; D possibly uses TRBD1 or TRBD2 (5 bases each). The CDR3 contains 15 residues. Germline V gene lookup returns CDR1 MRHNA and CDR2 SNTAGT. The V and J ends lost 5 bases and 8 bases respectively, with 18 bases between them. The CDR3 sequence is CASSRDDGVGGELFF. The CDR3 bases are TGTGCCAGCAGTCGGGACGACGGGGTCGGGGGGGAGCTGTTTTTT.

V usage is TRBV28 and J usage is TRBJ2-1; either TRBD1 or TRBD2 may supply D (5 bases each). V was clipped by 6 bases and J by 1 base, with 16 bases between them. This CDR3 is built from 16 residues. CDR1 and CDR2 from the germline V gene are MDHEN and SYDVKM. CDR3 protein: CASRTRGRDSYNEQFF. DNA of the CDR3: TGTGCCAGCAGGACGAGGGGCAGGGATTCCTACAATGAGCAGTTCTTC.

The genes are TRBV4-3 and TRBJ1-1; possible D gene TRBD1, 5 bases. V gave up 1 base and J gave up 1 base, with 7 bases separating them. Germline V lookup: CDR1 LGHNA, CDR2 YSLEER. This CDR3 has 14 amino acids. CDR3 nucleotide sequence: TGCGCCAGCAGCCAAGGGGACGAGAACACTGAAGCTTTCTTT. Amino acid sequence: CASSQGDENTEAFF.

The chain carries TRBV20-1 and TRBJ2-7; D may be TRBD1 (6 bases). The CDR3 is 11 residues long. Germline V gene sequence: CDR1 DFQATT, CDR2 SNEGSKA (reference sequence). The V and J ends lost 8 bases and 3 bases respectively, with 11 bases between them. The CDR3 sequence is CSPRGSYEQYF. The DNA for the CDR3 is TGCAGTCCCAGGGGCAGCTACGAGCAGTACTTC.

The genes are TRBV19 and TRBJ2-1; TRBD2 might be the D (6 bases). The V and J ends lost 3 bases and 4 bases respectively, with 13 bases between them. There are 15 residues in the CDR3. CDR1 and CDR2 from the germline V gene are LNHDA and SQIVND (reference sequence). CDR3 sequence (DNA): TGTGCCAGTAGTATCGGTAGCGGAAGTTACAATGAGCAGTTCTTC. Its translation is CASSIGSGSYNEQFF.

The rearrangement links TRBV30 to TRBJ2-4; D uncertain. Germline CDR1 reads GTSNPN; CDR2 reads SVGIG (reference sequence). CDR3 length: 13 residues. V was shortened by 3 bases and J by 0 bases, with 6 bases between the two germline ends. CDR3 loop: CAWRKLAKNIQYF. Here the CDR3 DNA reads TGTGCCTGGAGGAAGCTAGCCAAAAACATTCAGTACTTC.

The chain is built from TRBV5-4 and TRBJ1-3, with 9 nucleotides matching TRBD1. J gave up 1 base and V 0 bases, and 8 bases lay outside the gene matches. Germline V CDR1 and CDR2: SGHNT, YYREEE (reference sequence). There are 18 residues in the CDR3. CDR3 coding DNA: TGTGCCAGCAGCTTGGACCCGGGACAGGGCTCGTCTGGAAACACCATATATTTT. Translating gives CASSLDPGQGSSGNTIYF.

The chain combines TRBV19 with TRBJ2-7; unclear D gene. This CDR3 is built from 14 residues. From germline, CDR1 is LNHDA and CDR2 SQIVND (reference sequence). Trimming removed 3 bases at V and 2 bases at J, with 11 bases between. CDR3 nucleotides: TGTGCCAGTAGTATGTGGACCGGAGCCTACGAGCAGTACTTC. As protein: CASSMWTGAYEQYF.

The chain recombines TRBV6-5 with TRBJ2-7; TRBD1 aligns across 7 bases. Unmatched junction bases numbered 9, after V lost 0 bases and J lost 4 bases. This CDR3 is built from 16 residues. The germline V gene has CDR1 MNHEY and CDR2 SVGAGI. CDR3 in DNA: TGTGCCAGCAGTTACTCGGAGGCAGGGGGATGGTACGAGCAGTACTTC. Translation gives CASSYSEAGGWYEQYF.

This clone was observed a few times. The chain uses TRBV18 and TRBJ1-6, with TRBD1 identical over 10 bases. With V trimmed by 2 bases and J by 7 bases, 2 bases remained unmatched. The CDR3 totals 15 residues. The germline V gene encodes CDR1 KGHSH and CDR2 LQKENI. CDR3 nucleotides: TGTGCCAGCTCACCAGGGACAGGGGACAATTCACCCCTCCACTTT. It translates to CASSPGTGDNSPLHF.

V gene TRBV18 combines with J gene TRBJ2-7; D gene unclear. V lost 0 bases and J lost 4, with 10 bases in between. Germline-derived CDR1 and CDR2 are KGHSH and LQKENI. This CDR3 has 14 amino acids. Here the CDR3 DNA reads TGTGCCAGCTCACCACCCCCCGGGCGGTACGAGCAGTACTTC. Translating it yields CASSPPPGRYEQYF.

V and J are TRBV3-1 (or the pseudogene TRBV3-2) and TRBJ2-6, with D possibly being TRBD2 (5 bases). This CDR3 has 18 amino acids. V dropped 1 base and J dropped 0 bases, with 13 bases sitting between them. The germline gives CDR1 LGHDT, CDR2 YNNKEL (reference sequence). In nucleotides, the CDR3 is TGTGCCAGCAGCCAAGGGGCGGGCTATAGCTCTGGGGCCAACGTCCTGACTTTC. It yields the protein CASSQGAGYSSGANVLTF.

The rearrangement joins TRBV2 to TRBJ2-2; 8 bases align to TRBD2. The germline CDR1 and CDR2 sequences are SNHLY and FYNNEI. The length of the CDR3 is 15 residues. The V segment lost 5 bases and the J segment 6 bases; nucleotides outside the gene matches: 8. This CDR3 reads CASSREREIAGELFF. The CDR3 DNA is TGTGCCAGCAGTCGTGAGCGGGAGATCGCCGGGGAGCTGTTTTTT.

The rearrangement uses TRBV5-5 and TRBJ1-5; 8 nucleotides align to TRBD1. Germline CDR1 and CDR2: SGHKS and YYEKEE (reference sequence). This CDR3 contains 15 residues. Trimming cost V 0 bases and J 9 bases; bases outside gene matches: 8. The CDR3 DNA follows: TGTGCCAGCAGCTTGGCGGGGACAGGCCCGTGGCCCCAGCATTTT. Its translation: CASSLAGTGPWPQHF.

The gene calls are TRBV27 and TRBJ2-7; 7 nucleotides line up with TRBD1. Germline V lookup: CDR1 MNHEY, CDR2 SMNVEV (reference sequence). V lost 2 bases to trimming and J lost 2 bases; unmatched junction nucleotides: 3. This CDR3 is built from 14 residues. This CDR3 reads CASSLRQGTYEQYF. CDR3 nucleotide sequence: TGTGCCAGCAGTTTACGACAGGGCACCTACGAGCAGTACTTC.

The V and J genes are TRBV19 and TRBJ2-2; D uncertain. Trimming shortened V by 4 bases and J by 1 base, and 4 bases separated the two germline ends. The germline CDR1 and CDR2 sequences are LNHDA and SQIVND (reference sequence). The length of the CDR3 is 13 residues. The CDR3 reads CASSNGNTGELFF. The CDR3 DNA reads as TGTGCCAGTAGTAACGGGAACACCGGGGAGCTGTTTTTT. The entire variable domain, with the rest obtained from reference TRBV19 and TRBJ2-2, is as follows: DGGITQSPKYLFRKEGQNVTLSCEQNLNHDAMYWYRQDPGQGLRLIYYSQIVNDFQKGDIAEGYSVSREKKESFPLTVTSAQKNPTAFYLCASSNGNTGELFFGEGSRLTVL.

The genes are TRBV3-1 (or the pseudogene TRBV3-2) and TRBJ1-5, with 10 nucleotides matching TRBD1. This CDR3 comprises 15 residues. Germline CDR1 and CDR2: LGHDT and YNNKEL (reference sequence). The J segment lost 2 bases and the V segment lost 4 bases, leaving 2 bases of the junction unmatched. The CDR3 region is CASSLGTGGNQPQHF. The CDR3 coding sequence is TGTGCCAGCAGCCTGGGGACAGGGGGCAATCAGCCCCAGCATTTT.

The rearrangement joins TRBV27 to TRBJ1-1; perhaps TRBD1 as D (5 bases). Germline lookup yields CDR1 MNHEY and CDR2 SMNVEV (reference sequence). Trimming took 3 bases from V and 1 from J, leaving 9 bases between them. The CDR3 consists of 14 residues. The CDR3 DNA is TGTGCCAGCAGTTTTGGGCAGGGGAACACTGAAGCTTTCTTT. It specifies CASSFGQGNTEAFF.